These T cell receptor beta chains were read from a single sample in a study of T cell responses to AZD1222 COVID-19 vaccine. Using immunoSEQ multiplex PCR, the repertoire was profiled, and TCRdb retains in-frame clones only, with some absent. Among 100,000 to 150,000 clones listed, over 90% were seen once. Sequences were derived from peripheral blood, sampled on day 0 of AZD1222 vaccination. These receptors all stem from an adult in good health. CDR3s include the opening cysteine and the closing phenylalanine or tryptophan. Each record gives: D gene, J gene, clone size, V gene, CDR3 DNA, CDR3 protein. The D gene is left open where the match is weak. Not every row has a clone size; where given, it reads once, few, many or a size class.

- | TRBJ1-2 | once | TRBV7-9 | TGTGCCAGCAGCTTTCCTGGGGCAGACTATGGCTACACCTTC | CASSFPGADYGYTF
- | TRBJ1-5 | - | TRBV27 | TGTGCCAGCAGTTCTCAGTCCAGGGGGCCCCAGCATTTT | CASSSQSRGPQHF
- | TRBJ2-1 | - | TRBV9 | TGTGCCAGCAGCTCTCACGGCGGTAGGGAGAGTGAGCAGTTCTTC | CASSSHGGRESEQFF
- | TRBJ1-2 | - | TRBV4-1 | TGCGCCAGCACCCTCGGTGGTATGGACCCCTATGGCTACACCTTC | CASTLGGMDPYGYTF
- | TRBJ1-1 | - | TRBV4-1 | TGCGCCAGCAGCCACCCAGGGACGGTGAACACTGAAGCTTTCTTT | CASSHPGTVNTEAFF
TRBD1 | TRBJ2-7 | - | TRBV3-1/TRBV3-2 | TGTGCCAGCGGCCGCAGGGGGAACCACGAGCAGTACTTC | CASGRRGNHEQYF
TRBD1 | TRBJ1-2 | - | TRBV30 | TGTGCCTGGAGTCTAAAGACAGGGAGCTATGGCTACACCTTC | CAWSLKTGSYGYTF
TRBD1 | TRBJ2-3 | - | TRBV27 | TGTGCCAGCAGTTTAGGGACAGGGGCAGATACGCAGTATTTT | CASSLGTGADTQYF
- | TRBJ2-1 | - | TRBV28 | TGTGCCAGCAGTTTAGGGTGGCAGAACAATGAGCAGTTCTTC | CASSLGWQNNEQFF
- | TRBJ2-4 | - | TRBV10-3 | TGTGCCATCAGTGAGTCGAGGGATGCCAAAAACATTCAGTACTTC | CAISESRDAKNIQYF
- | TRBJ1-2 | few | TRBV6-6 | TGTGCCAGCAGTTACCATAACAGAGCCGGCTACACCTTC | CASSYHNRAGYTF
TRBD2 | TRBJ2-1 | - | TRBV2 | TGTGCCAGCAGTGATCCCTGGGCTAGCGGGAGTAGTTGGCAGTTCTTC | CASSDPWASGSSWQFF
- | TRBJ2-2 | - | TRBV28 | TGTGCCAGCAGTTTATCCCAGGGTTTGGCCGGGGAGCTGTTTTTT | CASSLSQGLAGELFF
TRBD1 | TRBJ1-4 | - | TRBV6-2/TRBV6-3 | TGTGCCAGCAGTTCCGGACAGGGTGGTGAAAAACTGTTTTTT | CASSSGQGGEKLFF
- | TRBJ2-7 | - | TRBV25-1 | TGTGCCAGCAGTGACTACGAGCAGTACTTC | CASSDYEQYF
TRBD1 | TRBJ2-7 | - | TRBV5-1 | TGCGCCAGCAGCTTTGCCGTAACGGACAGGGTATCCTACGAGCAGTACTTC | CASSFAVTDRVSYEQYF
TRBD1 | TRBJ2-2 | - | TRBV20-1 | TGCAGTGCTAGTCCTTCAGGGGGAGTCGTAGTATCCGGGGAGCTGTTTTTT | CSASPSGGVVVSGELFF
- | TRBJ2-3 | - | TRBV5-1 | TGCGCCAGCAGCTGGCGGGACGCCAGCACAGATACGCAGTATTTT | CASSWRDASTDTQYF
- | TRBJ1-5 | - | TRBV19 | TGTGCCAGTAGCCCACGGGGCAGCTTCAATCAGCCCCAGCATTTT | CASSPRGSFNQPQHF
- | TRBJ2-2 | - | TRBV6-5 | TGTGCCAGCAGAACAGGAGGGGGGCCCGGGGAGCTGTTTTTT | CASRTGGGPGELFF
- | TRBJ2-7 | - | TRBV7-2 | TGTGCCAGCAGCCTCCTGCAATGGGGACATGTAAGCTCCTACGAGCAGTACTTC | CASSLLQWGHVSSYEQYF
- | TRBJ2-2 | - | TRBV27 | TGTGCCAGCAGTCTGGAAGCCACCGGGGAGCTGTTTTTT | CASSLEATGELFF